This T cell receptor (beta chain) was sequenced during a study of blood T cell repertoires in COVID-19. Background on the study: Samples of COVID-19 (acute and convalescent) were obtained from the United States, Italy and Spain. PBMCs, B-cell-depleted T cells, or T cells were the source of the cDNA or gDNA that made up the material.

V was trimmed by 2 bases and J by 0 bases, leaving 8 bases between them. CDR3 length: 14 amino acids. Per germline, CDR1 KGHSH and CDR2 LQKENI. How the authors handled the data: Scientists estimated how many nucleated cells there were by amplifying reference gene primers. Produced via immunoSEQ multiplex PCR; TCRdb's table is partial and in-frame only. V and J calls and clone size are those listed in that table; D and trimming were worked out from the DNA. The sample yields some 130,000 clones, roughly 84% seen once. The rearrangement links TRBV18 to TRBJ2-7, with D hard to call. The sequence derives from a young woman who had recovered from COVID-19. Sequencing input: peripheral blood. CDR3 in amino acids: CASSPSGSSYEQYF. CDR3 sequence (DNA): TGTGCCAGCTCACCATCGGGTTCCTCCTACGAGCAGTACTTC.